Below, 3 T cell receptor beta chains from the same sample are listed, as sequenced in a study of blood T cell repertoires in COVID-19. The protocol was immunoSEQ multiplex PCR, while the TCRdb copy is restricted to in-frame clones and leaves out a portion. Among 200,000 to 300,000 clones listed, about nine tenths were seen once. The sequencing sample was made of PBMCs or T cells enriched from blood (not recorded which). These receptors came from a woman aged 40 to 55 with acute COVID-19.

This clone appeared once. V is TRBV29-1 and J is TRBJ2-3; 11 bases are shared with TRBD1. With V trimmed by 7 bases and J by 0 bases, 3 bases remained unmatched. Germline CDR1 is SQVTM and CDR2 is ANQGSEA. The CDR3 runs to 14 residues. CDR3 DNA: TGCAGCGGAGGACAGGGGGCCAGCACAGATACGCAGTATTTT. Its protein is CSGGQGASTDTQYF.

The chain uses TRBV6-2 or TRBV6-3 and TRBJ2-5; possibly TRBD2 for D (6 bases). CDR1 is MNHEY and CDR2 is SVGEGT in the germline V gene. The CDR3 runs 14 residues. The V and J ends lost 2 bases and 4 bases respectively, with 11 bases between them. CDR3 nucleotide sequence: TGTGCCAGCAGTTACGATGGGGGAGGAGAGACCCAGTACTTC. This gives the protein CASSYDGGGETQYF.

The CDR3 DNA sequence: TGTGCCAGCAGCCAAATCCCCAGGGGTTGGCACGAGCAGTACTTC. It translates to CASSQIPRGWHEQYF. This rearrangement joins TRBV4-2 to TRBJ2-7, with D possibly being TRBD1 (6 bases). The V gene lost 2 bases and the J gene lost 5 bases, with 16 bases spanning the gap. Germline assignment: CDR1 LGHNA and CDR2 YNFKEQ. The CDR3 spans 15 residues.